One and the same sample provided the 29 T cell receptor beta chains below, sequenced in a study of OX40 agonist ivuxolimab in advanced cancers. To prepare the library, the immunoSEQ multiplex PCR assay was applied. Drawn from immuneACCESS, this table holds only the in-frame rearrangements with V and J called that TCRdb kept. Clones are partly lost; checked studies trace under half to an unresolved V gene and leave the rest unexplained. The sample has around 65,000 clones on record, 88% of them singletons. Roughly 5.1% of the sample goes to the ten largest clones. The sequences come from CD4+ or CD8+ T cells sorted from blood, collected in a trial of the OX40 agonist ivuxolimab. The source is an adult with an advanced solid tumor such as melanoma, head and neck, liver or kidney cancer.

This clone was counted a few times. The genes are TRBV4-1 and TRBJ1-1; a possible D gene is TRBD1 (6 bases). V lost 7 bases and J 0 bases, leaving 12 bases between the germline ends. CDR3 length: 14 residues. CDR1 is MGHRA and CDR2 is YSYEKL in the germline V gene. In DNA form, the CDR3 reads TGCGCCAGCAAAAACAGGGCCATGAACACTGAAGCTTTCTTT. Translated: CASKNRAMNTEAFF.

The chain links TRBV5-1 to TRBJ1-3, with 8 bases that match TRBD1. J was trimmed by 3 bases and V by 3 bases; bases with no gene match: 8. CDR1 SGHRS and CDR2 YFSETQ come from the germline V gene. CDR3 size: 16 residues. This CDR3 is CASSSVGQGVGNTIYF. DNA for the CDR3: TGCGCCAGCAGCTCGGTCGGACAGGGAGTTGGAAACACCATATATTTT.

CDR3 protein: CASMGQGGYTF. The CDR3 DNA follows: TGTGCCAGCATGGGACAGGGGGGATACACCTTC. The rearrangement joins TRBV6-6 to TRBJ1-2; 11 bases match TRBD1. The trim removed 7 bases at V and 11 bases at J, leaving 3 bases unmatched. The CDR3 runs 11 residues. Germline V gene lookup returns CDR1 MNHNY and CDR2 SVGAGI (reference sequence).

The gene calls are TRBV28 and TRBJ2-6, with a weak D call TRBD2 (5 bases). The CDR3 is 15 residues long. V lost 6 bases to trimming and J lost 5 bases, with 14 bases between them. The germline CDR1 and CDR2 sequences are MDHEN and SYDVKM. The CDR3: CASRFSGFRANVLTF. In DNA, the CDR3 is TGTGCCAGCAGATTCTCGGGGTTCAGGGCCAACGTCCTGACTTTC.

The rearrangement links TRBV5-8 to TRBJ2-5; D ambiguous. There are 13 residues in the CDR3. Germline lookup yields CDR1 SGHTS and CDR2 YDEGEE. Trimming removed 6 bases at V and 2 bases at J, with 11 bases between. The CDR3 DNA is TGTGCCAGCAAGACGTGGATACAAGAGACCCAGTACTTC. This encodes CASKTWIQETQYF.

Written as DNA, the CDR3 is TGTGCCATACCGGACAGTCAAAGGCCCCTGGACGGGGAGCTGTTTTTT. Its translation: CAIPDSQRPLDGELFF. The rearrangement links TRBV7-9 to TRBJ2-2; D perhaps matches TRBD1 (6 bases). The CDR3 loop spans 16 amino acids. V gave up 10 bases and J gave up 7 bases, with 25 bases separating them. CDR1 and CDR2 from the germline V gene are SEHNR and FQNEAQ (reference sequence).

This rearrangement joins TRBV5-6 to TRBJ2-6; the match to TRBD2 covers 8 bases. CDR3 length equals 17 residues. Germline trimming cut 0 bases from V and 0 bases from J; bases unmatched to any gene: 2. Germline V gene data show CDR1 as SGHDT and CDR2 as YYEEEE. CDR3 protein: CASSLGLAGSGANVLTF. CDR3 nucleotide sequence: TGTGCCAGCAGCTTGGGGCTAGCGGGCTCTGGGGCCAACGTCCTGACTTTC.

The chain couples TRBV7-2 to TRBJ1-5; 7 positions agree with TRBD1. Germline V gene lookup returns CDR1 SGHTA and CDR2 FQGNSA. The CDR3 sequence is 15 residues long. Unmatched junction bases numbered 9, after V lost 4 bases and J lost 6 bases. Here the CDR3 DNA reads TGTGCCAGCAGCTCTAACAGGGGACGAGGTCAGCCCCAGCATTTT. This codes for CASSSNRGRGQPQHF.

This clone was observed a single time. The J gene is TRBJ1-5, the V gene TRBV18, with D tentatively TRBD1 (6 bases). Germline V lookup: CDR1 KGHSH, CDR2 LQKENI. This CDR3 spans 14 amino acids. The V and J ends lost 6 bases and 7 bases respectively, with 16 bases between them. CDR3 in DNA: TGTGCCAGCTCGGATCAGGGGCGAGAACAGCCCCAGCATTTT. Protein product: CASSDQGREQPQHF.

This clone was detected a few times. The J gene is TRBJ2-5, the V gene TRBV28; D tentatively reads TRBD1 or TRBD2 (5 bases each). Trimming took 4 bases from V and 5 from J, leaving 20 bases between them. Germline loops: CDR1 MDHEN, CDR2 SYDVKM. The CDR3 contains 16 residues. CDR3 sequence: CASSSQAGQGGETQYF. CDR3 DNA: TGTGCCAGCAGTTCCCAAGCCGGTCAGGGCGGGGAGACCCAGTACTTC.

This clone was recorded only once. The rearrangement uses TRBV6-5 and TRBJ2-6; D gene uncertain. Germline lookup yields CDR1 MNHEY and CDR2 SVGAGI. The germline V and J ends were trimmed by 5 bases and 0 bases, with 5 bases remaining between them. The CDR3 is made up of 14 amino acids. CDR3 bases: TGTGCCAGCAGTCACAGCTCTGGGGCCAACGTCCTGACTTTC. Translating gives CASSHSSGANVLTF.

This clone was detected only once. The chain has TRBV13 and TRBJ2-7; D perhaps matches TRBD1 (6 bases). With 3 bases removed from V and 2 bases from J, the gap between germline ends came to 14 bases. CDR1 and CDR2 from the germline V gene are PRHDT and FYEKMQ (reference sequence). CDR3 length: 15 amino acids. The CDR3 spells CASSFSETGAYEQYF. DNA of the CDR3: TGTGCCAGCAGCTTTTCCGAGACAGGAGCCTACGAGCAGTACTTC.

The rearrangement links TRBV6-4 to TRBJ2-1, with TRBD2 matching 7 bases. Germline lookup yields CDR1 MRHNA and CDR2 SNTAGT. Trimming removed 6 bases from V and 7 bases from J; junction bases left unmatched: 18. There are 17 residues in the CDR3. This CDR3 is CASSPGWREKSGNEQFF. CDR3 DNA: TGTGCCAGCAGCCCGGGGTGGCGGGAGAAGAGTGGGAATGAGCAGTTCTTC.

The chain employs TRBV6-1 and TRBJ2-3; tentatively, D is TRBD1 or TRBD2 (5 bases each). The V gene's germline CDR1 is MNHNS and CDR2 SASEGT. V was cut by 7 bases and J by 2 bases, with 13 bases left in between. CDR3 length: 14 amino acids. In DNA, the CDR3 is TGTGCCAGCACGCGAGTGGGGACCACAGATACGCAGTATTTT. It encodes CASTRVGTTDTQYF.

The J gene is TRBJ2-3, the V gene TRBV5-4, with a weak D call TRBD2 (6 bases). V lost 3 bases, J lost 3 bases, and 17 bases lay in between. Per germline, CDR1 SGHNT and CDR2 YYREEE (reference sequence). The CDR3 is 16 residues long. CDR3 in DNA: TGTGCCAGCAGCTACCGACTAGGGGAGTGGACAGATACGCAGTATTTT. Its protein product is CASSYRLGEWTDTQYF.

The chain is built from TRBV2 and TRBJ2-3; tentatively, D is TRBD1 (6 bases). Germline-derived CDR1 and CDR2 are SNHLY and FYNNEI. The length of the CDR3 is 13 residues. Trimming removed 3 bases from V and 7 bases from J, with 11 bases in between. The CDR3 sequence is CASSEEQGNTQYF. The CDR3 DNA is TGTGCCAGCAGTGAGGAACAGGGCAATACGCAGTATTTT.

J is TRBJ1-1 and V is TRBV7-9; 10 bases line up with TRBD1. CDR3 size: 14 residues. Per the germline V gene, CDR1 is SEHNR and CDR2 is FQNEAQ (reference sequence). Trimming cost V 5 bases and J 3 bases; bases outside gene matches: 3. The CDR3 region is CASSLGQGDTEAFF. In DNA, the CDR3 is TGTGCCAGCAGCCTCGGACAGGGGGACACTGAAGCTTTCTTT.

This clone has only a few counts. The V call is TRBV5-6, the J call TRBJ1-4; D not certain. The CDR3 covers 17 residues. Germline values: CDR1 SGHDT, CDR2 YYEEEE. V lost 3 bases and J lost 4, with 19 bases in between. The CDR3 region has the DNA TGTGCCAGCAGCTCCGTATACTCGGGAGGCTTTAATGAAAAACTGTTTTTT. Translation: CASSSVYSGGFNEKLFF.

The chain carries TRBV18 and TRBJ2-7, with D possibly TRBD1 on 6 matching bases. The CDR3 runs to 16 residues. Germline values: CDR1 KGHSH, CDR2 LQKENI. V dropped 3 bases and J dropped 0 bases, with 15 bases sitting between them. This chain's CDR3 is CASSPLRADSSYEQYF. The CDR3 DNA sequence: TGTGCCAGCTCACCCCTAAGAGCGGACAGCTCCTACGAGCAGTACTTC.

The chain recombines TRBV4-3 with TRBJ1-1, with a tentative D call TRBD1 (6 bases). V was cut by 3 bases and J by 1 base, with 12 bases left in between. Germline assignment: CDR1 LGHNA and CDR2 YSLEER. The CDR3 covers 15 residues. CDR3 DNA: TGCGCCAGCAGCCAGGAAGGGGGGGGGAACACTGAAGCTTTCTTT. This translates into CASSQEGGGNTEAFF.

This clone was picked up one time. The chain has TRBV6-4 and TRBJ2-3; 12 bases align to TRBD1. This CDR3 region has 14 residues. V shed 5 bases, J shed 6 bases, and the junction held 3 bases outside the gene matches. The germline gives CDR1 MRHNA, CDR2 SNTAGT. The CDR3 spells CASSPGTGGDTQYF. The CDR3 DNA reads TGTGCCAGCAGTCCTGGGACAGGGGGCGATACGCAGTATTTT.

A note on this clone: Other DNA sequences from this sample encode an identical CDR3 as well. The chain has TRBV5-4 and TRBJ1-6; 9 bases are shared with TRBD1. The CDR3 sequence is 15 residues long. Per germline, CDR1 SGHNT and CDR2 YYREEE (reference sequence). The ends lost 0 bases at V and 7 bases at J; junction bases unmatched: 2. The CDR3 spells CASSLDRGLNSPLHF. DNA for the CDR3: TGTGCCAGCAGCTTGGACAGGGGGCTAAATTCACCCCTCCACTTT.

V gene TRBV6-6 combines with J gene TRBJ2-3; a weak D match, TRBD1 (5 bases). The V gene's germline CDR1 is MNHNY and CDR2 SVGAGI (reference sequence). This CDR3 has 15 residues. Between the trimmed V and J ends, which lost 8 bases and 7 bases, there was a span of 22 bases. CDR3 protein: CASGGSKGMRNTQYF. CDR3 bases: TGTGCCAGCGGTGGGTCGAAGGGGATGAGGAATACGCAGTATTTT.

The CDR3 sequence: CASSRLAGGSYNEQFF. In DNA, the CDR3 is TGTGCCAGCAGCAGACTAGCGGGAGGGAGTTACAATGAGCAGTTCTTC. The genes are TRBV11-2 and TRBJ2-1; 14 bases fit TRBD2. The CDR3 is made up of 16 amino acids. Germline V CDR1 and CDR2: SGHAT, FQNNGV. V lost 5 bases, J lost 4 bases, and 4 bases stayed unmatched.

The chain uses TRBV19 and TRBJ1-1, with 8 positions matching TRBD1. The CDR3 extends over 15 amino acids. Losses at the gene ends were 6 bases for V and 3 bases for J; bases not matched to a gene: 9. The germline CDR1 and CDR2 sequences are LNHDA and SQIVND (reference sequence). CDR3 bases: TGTGCCAGTAGACGGGACAGGTTGTTCGACACTGAAGCTTTCTTT. This sequence encodes CASRRDRLFDTEAFF. The full variable domain, in which reference TRBV19 and TRBJ1-1 provide the parts outside the CDR3, is DGGITQSPKYLFRKEGQNVTLSCEQNLNHDAMYWYRQDPGQGLRLIYYSQIVNDFQKGDIAEGYSVSREKKESFPLTVTSAQKNPTAFYLCASRRDRLFDTEAFFGQGTRLTVV.

Points on this clone: A junction end diverges from the germline sequence, so it may reflect a read error. The gene calls are TRBV7-7 and TRBJ2-1, with 9 bases that match TRBD2. Germline CDR1 SSHAT, CDR2 FNYEAQ (reference sequence). CDR3 length equals 15 residues. Written as DNA, the CDR3 is TGTGCTAGCACCCAGGGGCTAGCGGGGAACAATGAGCAGTTCTTC. This translates into CASTQGLAGNNEQFF.

The rearrangement joins TRBV28 to TRBJ2-5, with D tentatively TRBD1 (6 bases). Germline V lookup: CDR1 MDHEN, CDR2 SYDVKM. This CDR3 contains 15 residues. V dropped 4 bases and J dropped 5 bases, with 17 bases sitting between them. CDR3 amino acids: CASSSPTGYGETQYF. DNA for the CDR3: TGTGCCAGCAGTTCCCCTACAGGGTACGGGGAGACCCAGTACTTC.

The genes are TRBV6-4 and TRBJ1-2, with a tentative D call TRBD1 (5 bases). Trimming cost V 5 bases and J 4 bases, with 11 bases left between them. The length of the CDR3 is 13 residues. Germline assignment: CDR1 MRHNA and CDR2 SNTAGT. As DNA, the CDR3 is TGTGCCAGCAGTCGGGGGGATATCTATGGCTACACCTTC. Amino acids: CASSRGDIYGYTF.

The chain employs TRBV27 and TRBJ2-5, with 7 bases fitting TRBD1. Judging by the DNA end, TRBJ2-7 fits better; the J call may be wrong. The CDR3 runs 15 residues. Germline V gene data show CDR1 as MNHEY and CDR2 as SMNVEV (reference sequence). The CDR3 bases are TGTGCCAGCACCATTAGGAGACAGGGAACCTACGAGCAGTACTTC. As protein: CASTIRRQGTYEQYF.